The 27 T cell receptor beta chains listed next were all sequenced from one sample in a study of T-cell reconstitution after alpha-beta-depleted transplantation in children. The authors prepared the TCRbeta library with unique molecular identifiers. TCRdb fed the PCR reads into MiXCR, producing one record per CDR3 protein. The sample has some 590,000 distinct CDR3 sequences, about 10% seen once; the top ten hold 4%. The material sequenced was PBMCs from the stem cell graft donor, taken from the stem cell graft. The receptor source for this set is a human donor who donated a stem cell graft to a child with acute myeloid leukemia.

This clonotype occurred a few times. The gene calls are TRBV3-1 and TRBJ2-7; D is perhaps TRBD2 (5 bases). This CDR3 comprises 13 residues. Trimming left V 1 base short and J 6 bases short, with 10 bases between. Germline V gene data show CDR1 as LGHDT and CDR2 as YNNKEL (reference sequence). The CDR3 spells CASSQALEGEQYF. The CDR3 DNA reads TGTGCCAGCAGCCAAGCTCTAGAGGGCGAGCAGTACTTC.

This clonotype turned up a few times. This sequence joins TRBV28 and TRBJ1-2; D remains unclear. Germline V lookup: CDR1 MDHEN, CDR2 SYDVKM. CDR3 size: 12 residues. Trimming left V 3 bases short and J 5 bases short, with 7 bases between. The CDR3 reads CASSFSGYGYTF. The DNA of the CDR3 is TGTGCCAGCAGTTTCTCGGGATATGGCTACACCTTC.

The chain employs TRBV7-6 and TRBJ2-7; 7 nucleotides agree with TRBD1. Per germline, CDR1 SGHVS and CDR2 FNYEAQ. J was trimmed by 3 bases and V by 5 bases; bases with no gene match: 10. This CDR3 has 15 residues. The CDR3 spells CASSPRDSVSYEQYF. CDR3 in DNA: TGTGCCAGCAGCCCAAGGGACAGCGTAAGCTACGAGCAGTACTTC.

This clonotype was seen a few times. J is TRBJ2-3 and V is TRBV6-5, with D possibly called TRBD1 or TRBD2 (5 bases each). Trimming removed 2 bases from V and 2 bases from J, with 20 bases in between. The CDR3 sequence is 18 residues long. The germline V gene has CDR1 MNHEY and CDR2 SVGAGI. The CDR3 protein is CASSYPSEGRRSTDTQYF. The DNA of the CDR3 is TGTGCCAGCAGTTACCCCTCCGAGGGGCGACGTTCCACAGATACGCAGTATTTT.

Only a few counts were recorded for this clonotype. J is TRBJ2-3 and V is TRBV4-3; 8 bases are shared with TRBD2. V dropped 0 bases and J dropped 3; count of bases not matched to a gene: 14. The CDR3 totals 19 residues. Germline V gene lookup returns CDR1 LGHNA and CDR2 YSLEER. The CDR3 nucleotides read TGCGCCAGCAGCCAAGAGGTTAGAAGAGGACTAGCTTGGACAGATACGCAGTATTTT. As protein: CASSQEVRRGLAWTDTQYF.

The chain links TRBV7-2 to TRBJ1-2; TRBD1 matches 8 bases. Looked up from germline, CDR1 is SGHTA and CDR2 is FQGNSA. J lost 3 bases, V lost 1 base, and 7 bases had no gene match. CDR3 length: 16 amino acids. The CDR3, as DNA: TGTGCCAGCAGCTTAGTAGGGCAGGGGGCGGACTATGGCTACACCTTC. Its translation: CASSLVGQGADYGYTF.

This clonotype came up a few times. The chain is built from TRBV24-1 and TRBJ2-2; 9 nucleotides align to TRBD2. This CDR3 is built from 14 residues. The ends lost 7 bases at V and 2 bases at J; junction bases unmatched: 1. Germline V CDR1 and CDR2: KGHDR, SFDVKD. This CDR3 is CATRTSGNTGELFF. The CDR3 DNA is TGTGCCACCAGGACTAGCGGAAACACCGGGGAGCTGTTTTTT.

Only a few counts were recorded for this clonotype. The V and J genes are TRBV20-1 and TRBJ2-6; 12 bases map to TRBD2. Unmatched junction bases numbered 4, after V lost 1 base and J lost 0 bases. Looked up from germline, CDR1 is DFQATT and CDR2 is SNEGSKA (reference sequence). The CDR3 has 18 residues. DNA of the CDR3: TGCAGTGCTAGAGTTCTAGCGGGAGGGAGCTCTGGGGCCAACGTCCTGACTTTC. Protein sequence: CSARVLAGGSSGANVLTF.

This clonotype was detected a few times. This chain joins TRBV11-2 and TRBJ2-1; D may be TRBD2 (7 bases). The germline V gene encodes CDR1 SGHAT and CDR2 FQNNGV. The V and J ends lost 2 bases and 5 bases respectively, with 16 bases between them. The CDR3 totals 16 residues. Here the CDR3 DNA reads TGTGCCAGCAGCTTATGGCCCCGGGGGGCCGACAATGAGCAGTTCTTC. Residues: CASSLWPRGADNEQFF.

This clonotype was detected ten times or more. V is TRBV3-1 and J is TRBJ1-2; TRBD1 is a possible D gene (5 bases). Germline CDR1 reads LGHDT; CDR2 reads YNNKEL (reference sequence). This CDR3 has 13 residues. V shed 4 bases and J shed 4 bases, with 10 bases lying between them. CDR3 DNA: TGTGCCAGCAGCCCAGGGAGTACCTATGGCTACACCTTC. Translation: CASSPGSTYGYTF.

This clonotype came up many times. The CDR3, as DNA: TGTGCCAGCAGTCCCACTAGCGGGAACACCGGGGAGCTGTTTTTT. It yields the protein CASSPTSGNTGELFF. This sequence joins TRBV2 and TRBJ2-2; 8 nucleotides align to TRBD2. V trimming: 5 bases; J trimming: 1 base; junction bases outside the gene matches: 3. CDR1 and CDR2 from the germline V gene are SNHLY and FYNNEI. This CDR3 is 15 amino acids long. The complete variable domain, with remaining parts taken from reference TRBV2 and TRBJ2-2, reads EPEVTQTPSHQVTQMGQEVILRCVPISNHLYFYWYRQILGQKVEFLVSFYNNEISEKSEIFDDQFSVERPDGSNFTLKIRSTKLEDSAMYFCASSPTSGNTGELFFGEGSRLTVL.

The gene calls are TRBV29-1 and TRBJ2-1, with D possibly being TRBD1 or TRBD2 (5 bases each). From germline, CDR1 is SQVTM and CDR2 ANQGSEA. CDR3 length equals 13 residues. V was clipped by 0 bases and J by 6 bases, with 9 bases between them. For the CDR3, the DNA is TGCAGCGTTGAAGATCGGGGCGCCAATGAGCAGTTCTTC. Protein sequence: CSVEDRGANEQFF.

The table lists this clonotype with many counts. V is TRBV29-1 and J is TRBJ2-1, with D tentatively TRBD2 (5 bases). From germline, CDR1 is SQVTM and CDR2 ANQGSEA. V was trimmed by 7 bases and J by 4 bases, leaving 23 bases between them. The CDR3 is made up of 16 amino acids. The CDR3 sequence: CSAQVSGVKEYNEQFF. In nucleotides, the CDR3 is TGCAGCGCCCAAGTGAGCGGAGTTAAGGAATACAATGAGCAGTTCTTC.

This clonotype was observed a handful of times. The chain employs TRBV12-3 or TRBV12-4 and TRBJ2-5; D possibly corresponds to TRBD1 (7 bases). V was cut by 6 bases and J by 9 bases, with 20 bases left in between. The CDR3 runs to 14 residues. The CDR3 protein is CASSPAGQWEAQYF. The CDR3 bases are TGTGCCAGCAGCCCGGCGGGACAGTGGGAGGCCCAGTACTTC.

The chain carries TRBV7-2 and TRBJ1-6; D unresolved. Germline loops: CDR1 SGHTA, CDR2 FQGNSA. The V gene lost 6 bases and the J gene lost 0 bases, with 12 bases spanning the gap. The CDR3 is made up of 16 amino acids. DNA for the CDR3: TGTGCCAGCAGATTGGAACCGAGCTCCTATAATTCACCCCTCCACTTT. The encoded protein is CASRLEPSSYNSPLHF.

This clonotype occurred a few times. V and J are TRBV7-9 and TRBJ2-7; 9 bases are shared with TRBD2. The CDR3 contains 17 residues. The J segment lost 4 bases and the V segment lost 4 bases, leaving 14 bases of the junction unmatched. In germline, CDR1 is SEHNR, CDR2 FQNEAQ (reference sequence). CDR3 protein: CASSSWGATSGPYEQYF. In nucleotides, the CDR3 is TGTGCCAGCAGCTCATGGGGAGCTACTAGCGGGCCTTACGAGCAGTACTTC.

This CDR3 reads CSARDIGYGYTF. DNA of the CDR3: TGCAGTGCTAGAGATATTGGCTATGGCTACACCTTC. The V gene is TRBV20-1, the J gene TRBJ1-2; D not resolved. V was shortened by 0 bases and J by 4 bases, with 6 bases between the two germline ends. The V gene's germline CDR1 is DFQATT and CDR2 SNEGSKA (reference sequence). This CDR3 is built from 12 residues.

This clonotype was found many times. V usage is TRBV12-3 or TRBV12-4 and J usage is TRBJ2-1, with 9 nucleotides matching TRBD2. This CDR3 spans 14 amino acids. With V trimmed by 6 bases and J by 9 bases, 9 bases remained unmatched. The CDR3 DNA follows: TGTGCCAGCAGCGAGACTAGCGGTAACGGTGAGCAGTTCTTC. Its translation is CASSETSGNGEQFF.

As for this clonotype: This is likely a read error, given that the CDR3 carries no conserved phenylalanine or tryptophan at its end. J is TRBJ1-2 and V is TRBV5-1, with D tentatively TRBD1 (5 bases). V was trimmed by 4 bases and J by 8 bases, leaving 12 bases between them. The CDR3 has 12 residues. CDR1 is SGHRS and CDR2 is YFSETQ in the germline V gene. Written as DNA, the CDR3 is TGCGCCAGCAGCACTGGGACGGACGGCTACACCTGC. It encodes CASSTGTDGYTC.

This clonotype occurred a few times. CDR3 amino acids: CASSQAGQSGQFF. The CDR3 DNA is TGTGCCAGCAGCCAAGCGGGGCAGAGTGGGCAGTTCTTC. The chain has TRBV3-1 and TRBJ2-1, with D possibly being TRBD1 or TRBD2 (5 bases each). Germline V lookup: CDR1 LGHDT, CDR2 YNNKEL (reference sequence). The CDR3 consists of 13 residues. Trimming shortened V by 1 base and J by 12 bases, and 13 bases separated the two germline ends.

This clonotype was seen more than once but under ten times. The chain carries TRBV5-1 and TRBJ1-4; D perhaps matches TRBD1 (6 bases). Germline loops: CDR1 SGHRS, CDR2 YFSETQ. With 4 bases removed from V and 2 bases from J, the gap between germline ends came to 15 bases. The CDR3 covers 16 residues. The CDR3 here is CASSTGAGSTNEKLFF. DNA of the CDR3: TGCGCCAGCAGCACGGGGGCTGGCTCCACTAATGAAAAACTGTTTTTT.

The gene calls are TRBV11-2 and TRBJ2-1; 12 bases agree with TRBD2. After removal of 0 bases from V and 8 bases from J, the junction contained 11 bases not matched to a gene. The CDR3 length is 18 residues. Germline CDR1 is SGHAT and CDR2 is FQNNGV. CDR3 residues: CASSLEFFGTSGPHEQFF. The DNA of the CDR3 is TGTGCCAGCAGCTTAGAGTTTTTCGGGACTAGCGGGCCTCATGAGCAGTTCTTC.

The J gene is TRBJ2-2, the V gene TRBV30, with a possible D match to TRBD1 (5 bases). This CDR3 is 13 amino acids long. Trimming stripped 3 bases from V and 3 bases from J, with 8 bases between. Looked up from germline, CDR1 is GTSNPN and CDR2 is SVGIG (reference sequence). CDR3 in DNA: TGTGCCTGGAGGCAGGGTTACACCGGGGAGCTGTTTTTT. It is translated as CAWRQGYTGELFF.

This chain connects TRBV6-4 to TRBJ1-1, with D uncertain. Trimming removed 5 bases at V and 3 bases at J, with 13 bases between. The CDR3 has 14 amino acids. Germline CDR1 reads MRHNA; CDR2 reads SNTAGT. The CDR3 reads CASSPKRADTEAFF. CDR3 bases: TGTGCCAGCAGTCCCAAGCGGGCGGACACTGAAGCTTTCTTT.

The gene calls are TRBV2 and TRBJ1-5; D might be TRBD1 (5 bases). The CDR3 totals 12 residues. The germline gives CDR1 SNHLY, CDR2 FYNNEI. V lost 5 bases and J 11 bases, leaving 13 bases between the germline ends. CDR3 amino acids: CASSIAGLSQHF. In nucleotides, the CDR3 is TGTGCCAGCAGTATAGCAGGGTTATCCCAGCATTTT.

Details on this clonotype: Given the absence of the conserved phenylalanine or tryptophan at the CDR3 end, a read error is likely. Because the CDR3's place on the DNA is in doubt, the DNA is left out and the CDR3 is given as listed by TCRdb. The chain links TRBV21-1 to TRBJ2-7; TRBD2 is the table's D call, not checked against the DNA. TRBV21-1 is assigned pseudogene status. The CDR3 is made up of 18 amino acids, end residues included. CDR3 loop: CASSKVRGLAGFTYEQYL.

V is TRBV3-1 and J is TRBJ1-1; no reliable D call. The germline V and J ends were trimmed by 5 bases and 3 bases, with 4 bases remaining between them. Germline V gene lookup returns CDR1 LGHDT and CDR2 YNNKEL (reference sequence). The length of the CDR3 is 11 residues. CDR3 nucleotides: TGTGCCAGCAGCTTACACACTGAAGCTTTCTTT. Its translation is CASSLHTEAFF.